The next 8 T cell receptor beta chains were all read from a single sample in a study of T cells in Graves' hyperthyroidism and ophthalmopathy. RNA transcripts yielded amplified TCR beta CDR3 regions. The TCR CDR3 first-round RT-PCR relied on the HTBI primer set. A single record per CDR3 protein comes from TCRdb applying MiXCR to the multiplex PCR reads. This sample yields hundreds of thousands of distinct CDR3 sequences, of which just under 20% are seen a single time; around 50% belongs to the top ten. Material: blood. Receptors were obtained from a man aged 40-49 years with Graves' ophthalmopathy.

This clonotype was observed a handful of times. The chain employs TRBV20-1 and TRBJ1-2; no definite D call. V was clipped by 3 bases and J by 2 bases, with 16 bases between them. The CDR3 consists of 15 residues. Per the germline V gene, CDR1 is DFQATT and CDR2 is SNEGSKA (reference sequence). The CDR3 here is CSASADGMGNYGYTF. In DNA form, the CDR3 reads TGCAGTGCTAGTGCTGACGGCATGGGAAACTATGGCTACACCTTC.

This clonotype turned up a few times. CDR3 DNA sequence: TGCGCCAGCAGCTTGGTGGCTTCAGCAACTAATGAAAAACTGTTTTTT. Translating gives CASSLVASATNEKLFF. The chain carries TRBV5-1 and TRBJ1-4, with D hard to call. CDR1 SGHRS and CDR2 YFSETQ come from the germline V gene. The CDR3 has 16 amino acids. Trimming took 0 bases from V and 0 from J, leaving 9 bases between them.

This clonotype was seen only a few times. The CDR3 DNA reads as TGTGCCAGCAAAGGATATGTCTACGAGCAGTACTTC. Amino acids: CASKGYVYEQYF. The chain combines TRBV25-1 with TRBJ2-7; no firm D call. Germline V lookup: CDR1 MGHDK, CDR2 SYGVNS. With 7 bases removed from V and 3 bases from J, the gap between germline ends came to 10 bases. The CDR3 runs 12 residues.

This clonotype was seen repeatedly, ten times or more. The chain recombines TRBV5-1 with TRBJ1-2, with unresolved D. Trimming took off 6 bases at V and 2 bases at J, with 11 bases between the two ends. From germline, CDR1 is SGHRS and CDR2 YFSETQ. The CDR3 length is 13 residues. The CDR3 loop is CASTRGGNYGYTF. The CDR3 DNA reads TGCGCCAGCACCCGAGGAGGGAACTATGGCTACACCTTC.

This clonotype was detected only a few times. A much larger clone lies a single base off, so this may be a read error. The rearrangement uses TRBV5-8 and TRBJ2-1, with D hard to call. Between the trimmed V and J ends, which lost 4 bases and 6 bases, there was a span of 2 bases. Germline values: CDR1 SGHTS, CDR2 YDEGEE. This CDR3 has 10 residues. The CDR3 loop reads CASSTNEQFF. CDR3 coding DNA: TGTGCCAGCAGCACCAATGAGCAGTTCTTC. The full variable domain, rest sourced from reference TRBV5-8 and TRBJ2-1, is EAGVTQSPTHLIKTRGQQATLRCSPISGHTSVYWYQQALGLGLQFLLWYDEGEERNRGNFPPRFSGRQFPNYSSELNVNALELEDSALYLCASSTNEQFFGPGTRLTVL.

This clonotype has more than one count but fewer than ten. This chain uses TRBV20-1 with TRBJ2-1, with 8 bases identical to TRBD2. The V gene end was trimmed by 3 bases and the J gene end by 3 bases; junction bases not matched to a gene: 7. From germline, CDR1 is DFQATT and CDR2 SNEGSKA (reference sequence). The CDR3 has 15 residues. This chain's CDR3 is CSASKAGGLYNEQFF. CDR3 in DNA: TGCAGTGCTAGCAAGGCGGGAGGTCTCTACAATGAGCAGTTCTTC.

This clonotype was detected ten times or more. The V call is TRBV20-1, the J call TRBJ2-1; 9 positions match TRBD2. The CDR3 is 15 amino acids. The V gene end was trimmed by 3 bases and the J gene end by 3 bases; junction bases not matched to a gene: 6. Germline-derived CDR1 and CDR2 are DFQATT and SNEGSKA (reference sequence). The chain's CDR3 is CSASWREGFYNEQFF. Written as DNA, the CDR3 is TGCAGTGCTAGTTGGCGGGAGGGATTCTACAATGAGCAGTTCTTC.

In this sample, this clonotype turned up a few times. The rearrangement links TRBV10-3 to TRBJ2-5; D is uncertain. The CDR3 extends over 13 amino acids. V was clipped by 2 bases and J by 1 base, with 5 bases between them. Germline values: CDR1 ENHRY, CDR2 SYGVKD. The chain's CDR3 is CAISESAQETQYF. CDR3 coding DNA: TGTGCCATCAGTGAGAGTGCCCAAGAGACCCAGTACTTC.